These 5 T cell receptor beta chains came from one sample sequenced in a study of blood T cell repertoires in COVID-19. Sequenced by immunoSEQ multiplex PCR; TCRdb stores in-frame clones only, minus some. The table has around 270,000 clones, 80% to 90% seen once. Input material: PBMCs or T cells enriched from blood (not recorded which). The receptor set was obtained from a woman aged 30 to 39 who had recovered from COVID-19.

The chain employs TRBV6-6 and TRBJ2-7; a possible D gene is TRBD2 (5 bases). Germline CDR1 reads MNHNY; CDR2 reads SVGAGI (reference sequence). The V gene lost 2 bases and the J gene lost 3 bases, with 8 bases spanning the gap. The CDR3 totals 13 residues. The CDR3, as DNA: TGTGCCAGCAGTTACGGACTCGACTACGAGCAGTACTTC. Protein: CASSYGLDYEQYF.

V and J are TRBV5-4 and TRBJ1-2; 7 bases fit TRBD1. With 0 bases clipped from V and 4 bases from J, the junction kept 6 bases outside the gene matches. Per the germline V gene, CDR1 is SGHNT and CDR2 is YYREEE (reference sequence). CDR3 length equals 15 residues. CDR3 coding DNA: TGTGCCAGCAGCTTGGGCGGGACAGCATTCTATGGCTACACCTTC. Translation gives CASSLGGTAFYGYTF.

This chain uses TRBV5-6 with TRBJ1-1; 8 bases align to TRBD1. After removal of 0 bases from V and 1 base from J, the junction contained 8 bases not matched to a gene. The CDR3 length is 17 residues. Germline loops: CDR1 SGHDT, CDR2 YYEEEE. CDR3 in amino acids: CASSLVRTGIWNTEAFF. The CDR3 bases are TGTGCCAGCAGCTTGGTTCGGACAGGGATATGGAACACTGAAGCTTTCTTT.

The chain combines TRBV12-3 or TRBV12-4 with TRBJ2-5; D uncertain. V shed 3 bases and J shed 4 bases, with 9 bases lying between them. The CDR3 extends over 13 amino acids. The CDR3 spells CASSFTWLETQYF. CDR3 sequence (DNA): TGTGCCAGCAGTTTTACTTGGTTAGAGACCCAGTACTTC.

This clone was seen only a few times. This chain links TRBV3-1 (or the pseudogene TRBV3-2) with TRBJ2-2; D uncertain. Trimming took 4 bases from V and 0 from J, leaving 15 bases between them. The germline V gene has CDR1 LGHDT and CDR2 YNNKEL (reference sequence). The CDR3 has 17 residues. The CDR3 DNA reads as TGTGCCAGCAGCCGCCTCCCCGGTACCACGAACACCGGGGAGCTGTTTTTT. Protein sequence: CASSRLPGTTNTGELFF.